This T cell receptor (beta chain) comes out of a study of T cells after yellow fever vaccination. Across the whole study: In the case of low-cell-number fractions, SMART-Seq v4 Ultra Low Input was used for preparation.

TCRdb re-called the 5' RACE reads through MiXCR, storing one row per CDR3 protein. Counted here are about 320,000 distinct CDR3 sequences, 3.5% to 4.5% occurring once; the ten biggest clones make up roughly 21%. This clonotype was picked up many times. Its specificity is unknown. Findings of the study overall: Booster samples showed a return of most primary-vaccination clones (roughly 96% CD4, 85% to 90% CD8).

This specimen consisted of PBMCs, obtained 15 days after the yellow fever booster vaccination. This clonotype was obtained from a man between 18 and 35 years old who received the YFV17D yellow fever vaccine.

The CDR3 DNA follows: TGTGCCAGCAGCTTGGAGGCTAGCGGGGCGCGTTACACAGATACGCAGTATTTT. Translation gives CASSLEASGARYTDTQYF. The chain carries TRBV5-4 and TRBJ2-3; TRBD2 agrees at 9 bases. V shed 0 bases, J shed 2 bases, and the junction held 10 bases outside the gene matches. Germline V lookup: CDR1 SGHNT, CDR2 YYREEE (reference sequence). The CDR3 length is 18 residues.